The 24 T cell receptor beta chains below all came from one sample that was sequenced in a study of T cell responses to AZD1222 COVID-19 vaccine. Some clones are missing from TCRdb's copy, which holds only in-frame ones; the method was immunoSEQ multiplex PCR. Of around 110,000 clones listed, approximately 84% were seen once; the top ten hold 7.5%. The starting material was peripheral blood, obtained on day 0 of AZD1222 vaccination. Receptors were obtained from an adult in good health.

The gene calls are TRBV6-5 and TRBJ2-7; TRBD1 is a possible D gene (7 bases). The germline V and J ends were trimmed by 6 bases and 4 bases, with 19 bases remaining between them. This CDR3 contains 15 residues. Germline lookup yields CDR1 MNHEY and CDR2 SVGAGI. The chain's CDR3 is CASREGQGGGYEQYF. DNA of the CDR3: TGTGCCAGCAGAGAGGGCCAGGGGGGCGGGTACGAGCAGTACTTC.

The gene calls are TRBV28 and TRBJ1-1; maybe TRBD1 (6 bases). The V end lost 3 bases, the J end lost 4 bases, and 18 bases lay between the germline ends. CDR1 and CDR2 (germline): MDHEN, SYDVKM. This CDR3 has 16 amino acids. The CDR3 DNA sequence: TGTGCCAGCAGTTTTTTCGGCCGTGGGGGGGCCACTGAAGCTTTCTTT. It translates to CASSFFGRGGATEAFF.

The CDR3 here is CASSLGQVNTGELFF. The CDR3 DNA reads TGCGCCAGCAGCTTGGGACAAGTGAACACCGGGGAGCTGTTTTTT. The chain couples TRBV5-1 to TRBJ2-2; D remains ambiguous. The CDR3 has 15 residues. V was cut by 0 bases and J by 1 base, with 7 bases left in between. Per germline, CDR1 SGHRS and CDR2 YFSETQ. The variable domain in full, with the rest retrieved from reference TRBV5-1 and TRBJ2-2, is KAGVTQTPRYLIKTRGQQVTLSCSPISGHRSVSWYQQTPGQGLQFLFEYFSETQRNKGNFPGRFSGRQFSNSRSEMNVSTLELGDSALYLCASSLGQVNTGELFFGEGSRLTVL.

The chain uses TRBV19 and TRBJ2-2; TRBD2 might be the D (5 bases). Trimming took off 5 bases at V and 8 bases at J, with 21 bases between the two ends. Germline CDR1 reads LNHDA; CDR2 reads SQIVND (reference sequence). The CDR3 is 16 amino acids. The CDR3 loop is CASSVAGSIRTGELFF. CDR3 sequence (DNA): TGTGCCAGTAGTGTGGCGGGTAGTATAAGGACGGGGGAGCTGTTTTTT. Combining the CDR3 with reference TRBV19 and TRBJ2-2 gives the whole variable domain DGGITQSPKYLFRKEGQNVTLSCEQNLNHDAMYWYRQDPGQGLRLIYYSQIVNDFQKGDIAEGYSVSREKKESFPLTVTSAQKNPTAFYLCASSVAGSIRTGELFFGEGSRLTVL.

The chain carries TRBV28 and TRBJ1-4, with D hard to call. The CDR3 sequence is 14 residues long. Per the germline V gene, CDR1 is MDHEN and CDR2 is SYDVKM. V gave up 4 bases and J gave up 0 bases, with 6 bases separating them. CDR3: CASSSGTTNEKLFF. In DNA form, the CDR3 reads TGTGCCAGCAGTTCCGGGACAACTAATGAAAAACTGTTTTTT.

The CDR3 is CASSGGARSPLHF. CDR3 in DNA: TGTGCCAGCAGCGGGGGCGCGAGGTCACCCCTCCACTTT. The chain uses TRBV2 and TRBJ1-6; TRBD1 might be the D (6 bases). Germline V gene data show CDR1 as SNHLY and CDR2 as FYNNEI. Deletions cut 6 bases from V and 10 bases from J, with 13 bases between. This CDR3 spans 13 amino acids.

The chain is built from TRBV6-5 and TRBJ1-4, with 8 positions matching TRBD1. This CDR3 spans 15 amino acids. Germline CDR1 and CDR2: MNHEY and SVGAGI. The trim removed 2 bases at V and 7 bases at J, leaving 6 bases unmatched. The CDR3: CASSYADRGGEKLFF. Here the CDR3 DNA reads TGTGCCAGCAGTTACGCCGACAGGGGTGGTGAAAAACTGTTTTTT.

The V and J genes are TRBV5-1 and TRBJ1-2; 7 bases line up with TRBD1. This CDR3 is built from 12 residues. In germline, CDR1 is SGHRS, CDR2 YFSETQ. V was pared by 3 bases and J by 6 bases, with 2 bases of the junction left unmatched. The CDR3 nucleotides read TGCGCCAGCAGCTACCAGGGGGATGGCTACACCTTC. Translated, it gives CASSYQGDGYTF.

The rearrangement joins TRBV7-8 to TRBJ2-1; a possible D gene is TRBD1 (6 bases). Trimming shortened V by 2 bases and J by 7 bases, and 9 bases separated the two germline ends. The CDR3 extends over 13 amino acids. Per germline, CDR1 SGHVS and CDR2 FQNEAQ. As DNA, the CDR3 is TGTGCCAGCAGCTTAACACAGGGAAATGAGCAGTTCTTC. This codes for CASSLTQGNEQFF.

The V call is TRBV29-1, the J call TRBJ1-2; D not certain. This CDR3 is built from 12 residues. The V end lost 0 bases, the J end lost 8 bases, and 10 bases lay between the germline ends. Germline CDR1 SQVTM, CDR2 ANQGSEA. The CDR3: CSVEDTLWGYTF. For the CDR3, the DNA is TGCAGCGTTGAAGACACCCTCTGGGGCTACACCTTC.

This clone has a single count. The V and J genes are TRBV19 and TRBJ2-4; TRBD2 matches at 9 bases. Trimming removed 5 bases from V and 8 bases from J; junction bases left unmatched: 4. Germline V gene lookup returns CDR1 LNHDA and CDR2 SQIVND (reference sequence). There are 13 residues in the CDR3. In nucleotides, the CDR3 is TGTGCCAGTAGTCCGCGGGAGGGCCACATTCAGTACTTC. It encodes CASSPREGHIQYF.

This chain connects TRBV3-1 (or the pseudogene TRBV3-2) to TRBJ1-2; no clear D gene. Looked up from germline, CDR1 is LGHDT and CDR2 is YNNKEL (reference sequence). The ends were cut back, 4 bases at V and 4 bases at J, with 10 bases in the middle. There are 13 residues in the CDR3. The CDR3 nucleotides read TGTGCCAGCAGCCTCTCTTACAGCTATGGCTACACCTTC. This codes for CASSLSYSYGYTF.

As regards this clone: This CDR3 is also generated by other DNA sequences in the sample. The CDR3 DNA reads as TGTGCCAGCAGCAGCCGACACTACGAGCAGTACTTC. Its protein product is CASSSRHYEQYF. This sequence joins TRBV5-6 and TRBJ2-7; D call uncertain. CDR3 size: 12 residues. V lost 4 bases, J lost 3 bases, and 8 bases lay in between. Germline CDR1 SGHDT, CDR2 YYEEEE.

The rearrangement links TRBV3-1 (or the pseudogene TRBV3-2) to TRBJ1-4; D is uncertain. The V gene's germline CDR1 is LGHDT and CDR2 YNNKEL (reference sequence). V was cut by 5 bases and J by 0 bases, with 4 bases left in between. The CDR3 extends over 13 amino acids. The CDR3 DNA reads as TGTGCCAGCAGCTCTACAACTAATGAAAAACTGTTTTTT. Amino acid sequence: CASSSTTNEKLFF.

The V call is TRBV7-8, the J call TRBJ2-7; 7 nucleotides line up with TRBD1. The germline CDR1 and CDR2 sequences are SGHVS and FQNEAQ. CDR3 size: 12 residues. The V segment lost 8 bases and the J segment 1 base; nucleotides outside the gene matches: 2. The CDR3, as DNA: TGTGCCAGCCGGGACAGTTCCTACGAGCAGTACTTC. It encodes CASRDSSYEQYF.

The J gene is TRBJ1-2, the V gene TRBV28; tentative D call: TRBD1 (5 bases). The CDR3 runs to 14 residues. CDR1 is MDHEN, CDR2 SYDVKM, per germline. V was shortened by 5 bases and J by 6 bases, with 16 bases between the two germline ends. As DNA, the CDR3 is TGTGCCAGCAGTACTCACCCTCGGGGCAATGGCTACACCTTC. Amino acids: CASSTHPRGNGYTF.

The chain employs TRBV18 and TRBJ2-5; D may be TRBD1 or TRBD2 (6 bases each). Germline values: CDR1 KGHSH, CDR2 LQKENI. This CDR3 is 13 amino acids long. V lost 3 bases to trimming and J lost 9 bases, with 14 bases between them. For the CDR3, the DNA is TGTGCCAGCTCACCCGACCCGGAGGGGGCCCAGTACTTC. Protein sequence: CASSPDPEGAQYF.

This chain joins TRBV12-3 or TRBV12-4 and TRBJ1-2; D not certain. CDR3 length: 12 residues. Trimming cost V 5 bases and J 8 bases, with 12 bases left between them. CDR3 sequence: CASSPRRKGYTF. DNA for the CDR3: TGTGCCAGCAGTCCCCGGAGGAAGGGCTACACCTTC.

The CDR3: CASSLGRTDTQYF. Written as DNA, the CDR3 is TGTGCCAGCAGCTTAGGGCGCACAGATACGCAGTATTTT. The J gene is TRBJ2-3, the V gene TRBV7-6; no clear D gene. This CDR3 has 13 amino acids. Germline CDR1 SGHVS, CDR2 FNYEAQ. The V gene lost 1 base and the J gene lost 1 base, with 3 bases spanning the gap. Drawing the rest from reference TRBV7-6 and TRBJ2-3, the complete variable domain is GAGVSQSPRYKVTKRGQDVALRCDPISGHVSLYWYRQALGQGPEFLTYFNYEAQQDKSGLPNDRFSAERPEGSISTLTIQRTEQRDSAMYRCASSLGRTDTQYFGPGTRLTVL.

The table lists this clone with a few counts. V is TRBV5-1 and J is TRBJ1-4; D remains ambiguous. The CDR3 contains 13 residues. The V gene's germline CDR1 is SGHRS and CDR2 YFSETQ. The V end lost 5 bases, the J end lost 8 bases, and 13 bases lay between the germline ends. This CDR3 reads CASRSEPGEKLFF. CDR3 sequence (DNA): TGCGCCAGCAGATCGGAACCTGGGGAAAAACTGTTTTTT.

V and J are TRBV19 and TRBJ2-7, with 10 bases aligning to TRBD2. This CDR3 has 18 amino acids. CDR1 LNHDA and CDR2 SQIVND come from the germline V gene (reference sequence). V lost 5 bases, J lost 1 base, and 14 bases stayed unmatched. CDR3 in amino acids: CASSPSGLAPKKSYEQYF. DNA of the CDR3: TGTGCCAGTAGTCCCTCGGGACTAGCGCCTAAGAAGTCCTACGAGCAGTACTTC. Full variable domain (rest looked up from reference TRBV19 and TRBJ2-7): DGGITQSPKYLFRKEGQNVTLSCEQNLNHDAMYWYRQDPGQGLRLIYYSQIVNDFQKGDIAEGYSVSREKKESFPLTVTSAQKNPTAFYLCASSPSGLAPKKSYEQYFGPGTRLTVT.

The genes are TRBV7-2 and TRBJ2-2, with a possible D match to TRBD2 (6 bases). Per the germline V gene, CDR1 is SGHTA and CDR2 is FQGNSA. V lost 3 bases and J 5 bases, leaving 13 bases between the germline ends. The CDR3 has 15 amino acids. CDR3 sequence: CASSFETRGTGELFF. For the CDR3, the DNA is TGTGCCAGCAGCTTCGAGACTAGGGGTACCGGGGAGCTGTTTTTT.

This chain connects TRBV5-5 to TRBJ1-2; no definite D call. Trimming took off 0 bases at V and 0 bases at J, with 9 bases between the two ends. Germline V CDR1 and CDR2: SGHKS, YYEKEE (reference sequence). This CDR3 region has 15 residues. The CDR3 bases are TGTGCCAGCAGCTTGGTATCGAAAGCTAACTATGGCTACACCTTC. Translation: CASSLVSKANYGYTF.

This chain connects TRBV15 to TRBJ1-5; no firm D call. The CDR3 consists of 15 residues. Trimming removed 4 bases at V and 0 bases at J, with 10 bases between. CDR1 is LNHNV, CDR2 YYDKDF, per germline (reference sequence). CDR3 amino acids: CATSTYSDSNQPQHF. For the CDR3, the DNA is TGTGCCACCAGCACCTATTCAGATAGCAATCAGCCCCAGCATTTT.